This entry lists 18 T cell receptor beta chains sequenced from one sample in a study of blood T cells in healthy people across ages. A second PCR, run for about 7 to 11 cycles, used a sample-barcoded 5' primer plus a J-beta primer mix. TCRdb ran MiXCR on the 5' RACE reads and lists one entry per CDR3 protein. The table has some 1.7 million distinct CDR3 sequences, over 25% seen once; the top ten hold approximately 7.7%. The sequenced material came from blood. Receptor source: a woman in her 30s in good health.

This clonotype was counted between two and nine times. Compared with germline, one end of the junction differs, possibly owing to a read error. V gene TRBV7-2 combines with J gene TRBJ2-5, with a tentative D call TRBD1 (6 bases). The length of the CDR3 is 14 residues. Germline V gives CDR1 SGHTA, CDR2 FQGNSA. The CDR3 DNA reads as TGTGCCAACAGCTTAGAGGACAGCCAAGAGACCCAGTACTTC. As protein: CANSLEDSQETQYF. The complete variable domain, with remaining parts taken from reference TRBV7-2 and TRBJ2-5, reads GAGVSQSPSNKVTEKGKDVELRCDPISGHTALYWYRQSLGQGLEFLIYFQGNSAPDKSGLPSDRFSAERTGGSVSTLTIQRTQQEDSAVYLCANSLEDSQETQYFGPGTRLLVL.

This chain connects TRBV5-5 to TRBJ2-7; D ambiguous. The CDR3 has 15 residues. Germline assignment: CDR1 SGHKS and CDR2 YYEKEE (reference sequence). V was cut by 1 base and J by 0 bases, with 11 bases left in between. CDR3 bases: TGTGCCAGCAGCTTGCAAGGGTCCCTCTCCTACGAGCAGTACTTC. Translated: CASSLQGSLSYEQYF.

This clonotype was picked up a small number of times. The J gene is TRBJ2-7, the V gene TRBV10-3, with D tentatively TRBD1 (5 bases). The J call may be incorrect, as the DNA end agrees better with TRBJ2-5. Germline loops: CDR1 ENHRY, CDR2 SYGVKD. This CDR3 is built from 12 residues. As DNA, the CDR3 is TGTGCCATCAGTGCAGGGTCCGAGACCCAGTACTTC. Its protein product is CAISAGSETQYF.

The chain recombines TRBV5-1 with TRBJ1-4, with D possibly being TRBD1 (5 bases). Germline V lookup: CDR1 SGHRS, CDR2 YFSETQ. The CDR3 is 15 amino acids. Trimming removed 0 bases from V and 5 bases from J, with 11 bases in between. The CDR3 sequence is CASSLESGGNEKLFF. CDR3 nucleotides: TGCGCCAGCAGCTTGGAGTCCGGGGGAAATGAAAAACTGTTTTTT.

This clonotype came up a few times. CDR3 residues: CASSSPVRYNEQFF. The CDR3 region has the DNA TGTGCCAGCAGTTCCCCTGTACGATACAATGAGCAGTTCTTC. This sequence joins TRBV12-3 or TRBV12-4 and TRBJ2-1; no clear D gene. The CDR3 is 14 amino acids. Trimming took 4 bases from V and 4 from J, leaving 11 bases between them.

The V and J genes are TRBV2 and TRBJ2-7; D unresolved. Germline values: CDR1 SNHLY, CDR2 FYNNEI. CDR3 length: 15 amino acids. The germline V and J ends were trimmed by 1 base and 0 bases, with 10 bases remaining between them. As DNA, the CDR3 is TGTGCCAGCAGTGAAGGGGCAGCGAGCTCCTACGAGCAGTACTTC. Translated, it gives CASSEGAASSYEQYF.

This clonotype was detected only a few times. This chain links TRBV6-2 or TRBV6-3 with TRBJ2-1; 12 bases agree with TRBD2. V dropped 7 bases and J dropped 0; count of bases not matched to a gene: 10. The CDR3 extends over 18 amino acids. The germline gives CDR1 MNHEY, CDR2 SVGEGT. CDR3 bases: TGTGCCAGCACCCAAGCTGCTAGCGGGAGGGCCTCCTACAATGAGCAGTTCTTC. This encodes CASTQAASGRASYNEQFF.

The rearrangement links TRBV29-1 to TRBJ2-6, with no clear D. Trimming stripped 3 bases from V and 3 bases from J, with 12 bases between. The length of the CDR3 is 15 residues. Germline CDR1 reads SQVTM; CDR2 reads ANQGSEA. The CDR3 protein is CSVEVGPGGANVLTF. Written as DNA, the CDR3 is TGCAGCGTTGAGGTGGGCCCGGGTGGGGCCAACGTCCTGACTTTC. The entire variable domain, with the rest obtained from reference TRBV29-1 and TRBJ2-6, is as follows: SAVISQKPSRDICQRGTSLTIQCQVDSQVTMMFWYRQQPGQSLTLIATANQGSEATYESGFVIDKFPISRPNLTFSTLTVSNMSPEDSSIYLCSVEVGPGGANVLTFGAGSRLTVL.

The V and J genes are TRBV5-1 and TRBJ2-1; unclear D gene. V was trimmed by 2 bases and J by 0 bases, leaving 6 bases between them. This CDR3 region has 14 residues. Germline V gene sequence: CDR1 SGHRS, CDR2 YFSETQ. CDR3 sequence reads: CASSFWSSYNEQFF. CDR3 coding DNA: TGCGCCAGCAGCTTCTGGAGCTCCTACAATGAGCAGTTCTTC.

In its sample, this clonotype was seen a few times. As DNA, the CDR3 is TGTGCCAGCAGCGTACTAGCAGATACGCAGTATTTT. It translates to CASSVLADTQYF. J is TRBJ2-3 and V is TRBV9; unclear D gene. The CDR3 runs 12 residues. CDR1 SGDLS and CDR2 YYNGEE come from the germline V gene. Trimming took 1 base from V and 4 from J, leaving 4 bases between them.

The chain couples TRBV5-5 to TRBJ2-5; maybe TRBD2 (5 bases). The length of the CDR3 is 15 residues. The V end lost 4 bases, the J end lost 0 bases, and 13 bases lay between the germline ends. The germline gives CDR1 SGHKS, CDR2 YYEKEE (reference sequence). The CDR3 sequence: CASSKGLRDQETQYF. In nucleotides, the CDR3 is TGTGCCAGCAGCAAAGGGTTGCGGGACCAAGAGACCCAGTACTTC.

This clonotype was found a few times. The V and J genes are TRBV28 and TRBJ1-5; a weak D match, TRBD1 (5 bases). Germline values: CDR1 MDHEN, CDR2 SYDVKM. CDR3 length equals 15 residues. Trimming took 5 bases from V and 3 from J, leaving 14 bases between them. The CDR3: CASSAKGTYNQPQHF. The CDR3, as DNA: TGTGCCAGCAGTGCTAAGGGGACTTACAATCAGCCCCAGCATTTT.

As concerns this clonotype: A much more abundant neighbour one base away suggests this may be a read error. The rearrangement links TRBV10-3 to TRBJ2-5; 7 nucleotides align to TRBD2. Germline CDR1 ENHRY, CDR2 SYGVKD. This CDR3 is 14 amino acids long. The CDR3 protein is CAIRKAGDQETRYF. CDR3 DNA sequence: TGTGCCATCCGTAAGGCGGGGGATCAAGAGACCCGGTACTTC.

The chain links TRBV4-3 to TRBJ2-2; 7 bases line up with TRBD1. The germline gives CDR1 LGHNA, CDR2 YSLEER. The CDR3 totals 14 residues. The V gene end was trimmed by 3 bases and the J gene end by 8 bases; junction bases not matched to a gene: 6. The CDR3 DNA sequence: TGCGCCAGCAGCCACAGGGGGTTAACTGGGGAGCTGTTTTTT. Its translation: CASSHRGLTGELFF.

The chain recombines TRBV29-1 with TRBJ2-1; 10 bases align to TRBD2. Germline V gene lookup returns CDR1 SQVTM and CDR2 ANQGSEA. The CDR3 is 17 residues long. V lost 3 bases, J lost 1 base, and 9 bases stayed unmatched. Here the CDR3 DNA reads TGCAGCGTTGAGGGTGGTGGTAGCGGGAGGTCCTACAATGAGCAGTTCTTC. Protein sequence: CSVEGGGSGRSYNEQFF.

The sample holds many counts of this clonotype. An end of the junction differs from the germline gene, which may be a read error. The chain is built from TRBV25-1 and TRBJ1-2; no reliable D call. Germline CDR1 is MGHDK and CDR2 is SYGVNS. The CDR3 contains 12 residues. CDR3 in DNA: TGCGCCAGCAGCGAGACGGTTTATGGCTACACCTTC. It translates to CASSETVYGYTF.

On this clonotype: Given a much more abundant clone one base away, this may be a read error. The rearrangement uses TRBV7-2 and TRBJ2-7, with TRBD1 matching over 9 bases. Germline V gene data show CDR1 as SGHTA and CDR2 as FQGNSA. CDR3 length: 15 residues. The CDR3 is CAGSASPGQGYEQYF. DNA of the CDR3: TGTGCCGGCAGCGCCTCCCCGGGACAGGGCTACGAGCAGTACTTC.

Comments on this clonotype: A read error may explain this, as a much larger clone is one base away. CDR3 in DNA: TGTGCCAGCAGCTTATCAAGCGACCCCCAAGGGACCCAGTACTTC. This codes for CASSLSSDPQGTQYF. The V call is TRBV11-2, the J call TRBJ2-5; D not resolved. Germline V gene sequence: CDR1 SGHAT, CDR2 FQNNGV. The CDR3 runs to 15 residues.